This entry features one T cell receptor (beta chain) sequence. Its antigen is not identified. Per germline, CDR1 MNHNS and CDR2 SASEGT. There are 16 residues in the CDR3. The sample comes from a study of T cells expressing NK-cell markers. General study points: In a few donors, dominant clonotypes made up 28.3-60.1% of CD3+CD56-NKG2C+ cells. Dominant NKG2C+ clonotypes accounted for about 1.0-8% of CD8+ T cells in about six donors.

UMIs were included in TCR beta cDNA generated by 5'RACE template switching. TCRdb re-called the 5' RACE reads and shows each CDR3 protein once, DNA omitted. The sample includes 300,000 to 450,000 distinct CDR3 sequences. The clonotype comes from a man aged 18-75 years in good health. V is TRBV6-1 and J is TRBJ2-1; TCRdb calls TRBD2, which cannot be checked without DNA. The sequencing sample was made of blood T cells: a sorted CD56 or NKG2C T cell subset, CD4+ or CD8+ T cells, or bulk PBMC T cells (not recorded which). CDR3 region: CASTIRAGGRLDEQFF.